This T cell receptor (beta chain) was sequenced in a study of T cell responses to AZD1222 COVID-19 vaccine. Study results and limitations: Donors were largely white British and mainly female; clonal diversity was possibly underestimated. Increases in Spike-specific TCR breadth and depth were seen after two AZD1222 doses.

Concerning this clone: What it recognizes is unknown.

The CDR3 loop spans 13 amino acids. V dropped 2 bases and J dropped 4 bases, with 8 bases sitting between them. Germline CDR1 LNHDA, CDR2 SQIVND (reference sequence). TCRdb's table, derived via immunoSEQ multiplex PCR, lists solely in-frame clones and lacks some. The sample lists 90,000 to 110,000 clones; 75% to 90% were seen once. The TCR comes from an adult in good health. The source material was peripheral blood, sampled on day 0 of AZD1222 vaccination. The chain joins TRBV19 to TRBJ1-2, with no clear D. Here the CDR3 DNA reads TGTGCCAGTAGTATAAACGGACGCTATGGCTACACCTTC. As protein: CASSINGRYGYTF.